Below are 4 T cell receptor beta chains sequenced from a single sample in a study of blood T cell repertoires in COVID-19. Here immunoSEQ multiplex PCR was the method, and the copy in TCRdb shows in-frame clones only, minus some. The repertoire holds approximately 68,000 clones, 80% to 90% seen once, with 9.2% in the top ten. Material for sequencing was peripheral blood. The source is a human donor in a cohort sampled during active COVID-19.

This clone has just a few counts. The V call is TRBV28, the J call TRBJ1-2, with no clear D. CDR1 MDHEN and CDR2 SYDVKM come from the germline V gene. V lost 3 bases and J 0 bases, leaving 11 bases between the germline ends. The CDR3 loop spans 15 amino acids. DNA for the CDR3: TGTGCCAGCAGTTTTTTTAGCCCAGCTAACTATGGCTACACCTTC. It is translated as CASSFFSPANYGYTF.

This rearrangement joins TRBV5-1 to TRBJ2-3; D remains unclear. Germline V CDR1 and CDR2: SGHRS, YFSETQ. V lost 0 bases and J lost 2, with 4 bases in between. The CDR3 consists of 13 residues. The CDR3 coding sequence is TGCGCCAGCAGCTTGGGTCTCACAGATACGCAGTATTTT. It encodes CASSLGLTDTQYF. Full variable domain (rest looked up from reference TRBV5-1 and TRBJ2-3): KAGVTQTPRYLIKTRGQQVTLSCSPISGHRSVSWYQQTPGQGLQFLFEYFSETQRNKGNFPGRFSGRQFSNSRSEMNVSTLELGDSALYLCASSLGLTDTQYFGPGTRLTVL.

The gene calls are TRBV30 and TRBJ2-7; the match to TRBD2 covers 9 bases. Germline V gives CDR1 GTSNPN, CDR2 SVGIG (reference sequence). The CDR3 length is 15 residues. Unmatched junction bases numbered 13, after V lost 4 bases and J lost 6 bases. The CDR3 nucleotides are TGTGCCTGGACGCTAGGCGCGGGAGGGCCAAGCGAGCAGTACTTC. Translation: CAWTLGAGGPSEQYF. Combining the CDR3 with reference TRBV30 and TRBJ2-7 gives the whole variable domain SQTIHQWPATLVQPVGSPLSLECTVEGTSNPNLYWYRQAAGRGLQLLFYSVGIGQISSEVPQNLSASRPQDRQFILSSKKLLLSDSGFYLCAWTLGAGGPSEQYFGPGTRLTVT.

The chain is built from TRBV7-2 and TRBJ1-1; D remains unclear. The CDR3 is 18 residues long. Germline V gene data show CDR1 as SGHTA and CDR2 as FQGNSA. With 2 bases removed from V and 0 bases from J, the gap between germline ends came to 19 bases. CDR3 in amino acids: CASSLKSLAALLNTEAFF. For the CDR3, the DNA is TGTGCCAGCAGCTTAAAGTCTCTGGCGGCTTTACTGAACACTGAAGCTTTCTTT.